This TCR beta chain stems from a study of T cell responses to AZD1222 COVID-19 vaccine. Some clones are missing from TCRdb's copy, which holds only in-frame ones; the method was immunoSEQ multiplex PCR. The sample gives more than 120,000 clones, 88% of which show up once; 5.4% is in the top ten. With respect to this clone: Its antigen remains unknown. Other DNA sequences within the sample encode an identical CDR3.

Study findings and constraints: Only after the peak T cell response were repertoires sampled.

The germline gives CDR1 SGDLS, CDR2 YYNGEE. This CDR3 has 15 amino acids. V gave up 2 bases and J gave up 1 base; unmatched junction bases: 2. This clonotype originated in an adult who received the MenACWY meningococcal vaccine as a control. The material was peripheral blood, obtained 28 days after the second dose of the MenACWY control vaccine. This sequence joins TRBV9 and TRBJ1-5; 8 bases are a match to TRBD1. CDR3: CASSVGQGSNQPQHF. CDR3 in DNA: TGTGCCAGCAGCGTCGGACAGGGCAGCAATCAGCCCCAGCATTTT. The variable domain in full, with the rest retrieved from reference TRBV9 and TRBJ1-5, is DSGVTQTPKHLITATGQRVTLRCSPRSGDLSVYWYQQSLDQGLQFLIQYYNGEERAKGNILERFSAQQFPDLHSELNLSSLELGDSALYFCASSVGQGSNQPQHFGDGTRLSIL.